This TCR beta chain was found in a study of T cell responses to AZD1222 COVID-19 vaccine. Findings and limits, study-wide: Reportedly, close to half of spike-specific TCRs are directed against unmutated variant regions. There were mostly white British donors and more females than males, and clonal diversity was possibly underestimated. There were repertoire samples only from the period after the peak T cell response.

The assay was immunoSEQ multiplex PCR, and TCRdb's table has in-frame clones only and misses some. The table includes 130,000 or so clones, roughly 84% detected once. Only one count was recorded for this clone. What it binds is not known. Germline lookup yields CDR1 KGHSH and CDR2 LQKENI. The V end was cut by 3 bases, the J end by 5 bases, with 13 bases between. The CDR3 is 14 amino acids. The receptor comes from an adult who received the AZD1222 COVID-19 vaccine. The source material was peripheral blood, sampled 28 days after the second AZD1222 dose. The V and J genes are TRBV18 and TRBJ1-1; possible D gene TRBD1, 6 bases. The DNA of the CDR3 is TGTGCCAGCTCACCTACCACGGGGGCGACTGAAGCTTTCTTT. It specifies CASSPTTGATEAFF.